This T cell receptor beta chain was profiled in a study of blood T cell repertoires in COVID-19. Across the whole study: PBMCs, B-cell-depleted T cells, or T cells were the source of the cDNA or gDNA that made up the material.

CDR3 length: 14 residues. V dropped 4 bases and J dropped 11; count of bases not matched to a gene: 8. Germline values: CDR1 LNHDA, CDR2 SQIVND (reference sequence). In the original workflow: Estimation of nucleated cell counts was performed using reference gene primer amplification. The repertoire was sequenced with immunoSEQ multiplex PCR; TCRdb's copy has only in-frame clones and lacks some. V, J and clone size are those of that table, while D and trimming were read from the DNA. The data show tens of thousands of clones, approximately 84% seen once. This clone has a single count. The sequencing input was peripheral blood. The chain couples TRBV19 to TRBJ1-4; 9 bases line up with TRBD1. The sequence was collected from an elderly man with active or convalescent COVID-19. CDR3: CASSNAGTGFKLFF. For the CDR3, the DNA is TGTGCCAGTAGTAACGCCGGGACAGGGTTCAAACTGTTTTTT.